This TCR beta chain was identified during a study of beta chain features in type 1 diabetes (dated by TCRdb to 2016 to 2018). The study in broad terms: Patients and healthy donors did not differ in mean age, gender distribution, total cell number or subset yield. Across all samples, 90 million to 130 million sorted cells were examined, and cell number per subset correlated strongly with RNA yield. In the study, TCRB repertoires of sorted circulating CD4+ T cell subsets from recently diagnosed type 1 diabetes patients were compared with those of matched healthy donors. Naive and central memory subsets were obtained from all 30 or so donors, but regulatory and stem cell-like memory subsets were isolated from only 8 patients and roughly eight healthy donors. The investigation overall reported the following: Shorter templates might have been favored by PCR, but patient and control samples were amplified and corrected together, so both groups would have been affected equally by any skew. Fewer insertions and more nucleotide deletions at VDJ recombination sites were observed in patients with type 1 diabetes, implying thymic rearrangement abnormalities. Because cDNA rather than genomic DNA was sequenced, highly expressing activated cells could have been over-represented, although no difference in activation and CD3 levels was found between groups. Only small numbers of individuals were included in the HLA sub-analyses, which left unresolved whether HLA type had any influence on TCRB rearrangement. Naive, central memory and regulatory TCRB repertoires appeared to be more alike among patients than among healthy donors. In all four CD4+ subsets, TCRB CDR3 length was moderately but significantly shorter in type 1 diabetes patients.

As regards this clone: There is no known antigen for this receptor. Base qualities are not provided; no much larger clone lies one nucleotide away.

CDR1 and CDR2, per the germline V gene (reference sequence), are LNHDA and SQIVND. Inclusive of the bounding cysteine and phenylalanine, the CDR3 is 13 residues long. The only DNA kept is the CDR3, 39 bases in frame from the first base. V lost 5 bases and J lost 9 bases; the stretch between them is 14 bases long. Each donor gave one peripheral blood draw, averaging roughly 120 mL, which was collected into heparinised tubes. Using a panel that included CD45RO, CCR7, CD25, CD127, CD95 and CD27, naive, central memory, regulatory and stem cell-like memory CD4+ T cells were sorted on a BD FACSAria II. Every sorted population had a purity above 95%. Right away, PBMCs were isolated by Lymphoprep density gradient centrifugation and were stained directly, with no culture step. To minimize batch effects, samples were stained and sorted in pairs, one healthy donor with one patient per experiment. The entire isolated RNA was reverse transcribed using the High Capacity cDNA Reverse Transcription Kit, and thus expressed TCRB transcripts were sequenced. Deep immunoSEQ sequencing was performed on naive, central memory and regulatory T cell samples, with an average of around 3.5 million total reads per sample. Sorted cells were lysed in RLT buffer, and RNA was extracted using DNase-treated RNeasy Micro or Mini kits according to cell number. Each cell subset was processed separately to prevent cross-contamination, with patient and healthy donor samples processed together. TCRB sequences were amplified from cDNA with the immunoSEQ multiplex PCR, producing 87-bp fragments spanning the CDR3 region. Sequencing of the amplicons was performed on the Illumina HiSeq platform. Turning to the authors' computational methods: PCR bias was computationally corrected using synthetic template baselines, reads within Hamming distance 2 were collapsed, and singletons that could not be merged were discarded. Reads were aligned against IMGT to assign V, D and J genes, CDR3 length and insertions or deletions at six rearrangement sites. Within each subset, clonotype counts were normalized to the number of sorted cells before true diversity and Gini coefficients were calculated with the tcR R package. The overlap coefficient, calculated on TCRB nucleotide sequences, was used to measure repertoire sharing. As a proxy for the pre-selection repertoire, out-of-frame TCRB sequences from naive cells were analyzed. The clones in this table, taken by TCRdb from immuneACCESS, are in-frame only. Not every clone is retained; where verified, under half of the shortfall comes from an unresolved V gene, and the cause of the rest is unknown. The V and J calls and clone size were taken over from that table, and D and trimming were inferred from the DNA. The table for this sample lists 600,000 to 650,000 clones; around 15% of them were counted only once. Clones ranked in the top ten supply around 0.1% of the sample.

The chain links TRBV19 with TRBJ1-5, with the D gene not clear enough to name. Material for sequencing was naive CD4+ T cells from blood. The sample's cell subset or site, from its label and the paper: true naive CD4+ T cells. The origin of this receptor is a man aged 18-30 years in good health. CDR3 sequence: CASSVVMTGPQHF. The DNA is TGTGCCAGTAGTGTCGTGATGACTGGGCCCCAGCATTTT. With all but the CDR3 taken from the reference TRBV19 and TRBJ1-5 genes, the full variable domain is: DGGITQSPKYLFRKEGQNVTLSCEQNLNHDAMYWYRQDPGQGLRLIYYSQIVNDFQKGDIAEGYSVSREKKESFPLTVTSAQKNPTAFYLCASSVVMTGPQHFGDGTRLSIL.